This T cell receptor (beta chain) was sequenced for a study of PD-1 blockade in classical Hodgkin lymphoma. With no exception, relapse followed autologous stem cell transplantation in all patients, and brentuximab vedotin exposure varied. Libraries were prepared by immunoSEQ multiplex PCR; TCRdb keeps only in-frame clonotypes and omits some of them. Here the sample spans about 34,000 clones, 76% being singletons. The specimen comprised peripheral blood mononuclear cells (PBMCs), sampled before the second cycle of nivolumab. This receptor was identified in a human donor with classical Hodgkin lymphoma.

In DNA, the CDR3 is TGTGCCAGCAGCCGACAGGGTGGGGCCAACGTCCTGACTTTC. It specifies CASSRQGGANVLTF. The chain links TRBV7-3 to TRBJ2-6, with TRBD1 matching 7 bases. Germline loops: CDR1 SGHTA, CDR2 FQGTGA. This CDR3 is 14 amino acids long. V dropped 5 bases and J dropped 3; count of bases not matched to a gene: 1.